This T cell receptor (beta chain) is from a study of OX40 agonist ivuxolimab in advanced cancers. Germline lookup yields CDR1 GTSNPN and CDR2 SVGIG (reference sequence). The CDR3 runs to 11 residues. V was clipped by 5 bases and J by 3 bases, with 5 bases between them. Clones were sequenced by immunoSEQ multiplex PCR, and TCRdb holds only the in-frame ones, with some missing. The sample has 98,000 or so clones, 91% seen once; the top ten hold 0.66%. This clonotype was sampled from an adult with an advanced solid tumor such as melanoma, head and neck, liver or kidney cancer. The sample here was CD4+ or CD8+ T cells sorted from blood, taken in a trial of the OX40 agonist ivuxolimab. The V call is TRBV30, the J call TRBJ1-5; no definite D call. CDR3 bases: TGTGCCTGGGGAAACAATCAGCCCCAGCATTTT. Translated: CAWGNNQPQHF.